This passage covers 32 T cell receptor beta chains from one sample sequenced in a study of PD-L1 blockade in urothelial cancer. Generated by immunoSEQ multiplex PCR, the TCRdb table keeps only in-frame clones and is missing some. Found here are some 71,000 clones, roughly 89% of them singletons; the top ten hold roughly 3.4%. Sequences were derived from PBMCs, sampled around atezolizumab (anti-PD-L1) treatment. The receptors come from a man aged 55 to 70 with urothelial cancer.

The chain employs TRBV10-1 and TRBJ2-5; D uncertain. CDR1 is WNHNN and CDR2 is SYGVQD in the germline V gene (reference sequence). V lost 3 bases and J 1 base, leaving 6 bases between the germline ends. CDR3 length equals 13 residues. CDR3 amino acids: CASSDNSQETQYF. In DNA form, the CDR3 reads TGCGCCAGCAGTGATAACAGCCAAGAGACCCAGTACTTC.

CDR3 loop: CSVEIGGTGREKLFF. The CDR3 DNA is TGCAGCGTTGAAATAGGGGGGACAGGCCGGGAAAAACTGTTTTTT. The chain employs TRBV29-1 and TRBJ1-4, with 8 nucleotides matching TRBD1. J was trimmed by 8 bases and V by 2 bases; bases with no gene match: 10. Looked up from germline, CDR1 is SQVTM and CDR2 is ANQGSEA. The length of the CDR3 is 15 residues.

This clone is a singleton in its sample. This chain connects TRBV5-4 to TRBJ1-1, with no clear D. Germline CDR1 reads SGHNT; CDR2 reads YYREEE (reference sequence). Trimming removed 0 bases at V and 1 base at J, with 10 bases between. This CDR3 has 15 amino acids. The chain's CDR3 is CASSLAGVGNTEAFF. DNA for the CDR3: TGTGCCAGCAGCTTGGCCGGGGTAGGGAACACTGAAGCTTTCTTT.

This clone has just one count. This chain connects TRBV6-4 to TRBJ2-6, with a weak D call TRBD2 (5 bases). The V end lost 0 bases, the J end lost 14 bases, and 11 bases lay between the germline ends. The CDR3 is 13 residues long. Germline V gene lookup returns CDR1 MRHNA and CDR2 SNTAGT. CDR3 region: CASSDSPTSLLTF. Here the CDR3 DNA reads TGTGCCAGCAGTGACTCACCAACTAGTCTCCTGACTTTC.

Here the CDR3 reads CASSPGGAAKNIQYF. CDR3 bases: TGTGCCAGCTCACCCGGGGGGGCAGCCAAAAACATTCAGTACTTC. This sequence joins TRBV18 and TRBJ2-4, with TRBD2 matching over 8 bases. V dropped 3 bases and J dropped 0; count of bases not matched to a gene: 1. The CDR3 is 15 amino acids. Germline values: CDR1 KGHSH, CDR2 LQKENI. The variable domain in full, completed from reference TRBV18 and TRBJ2-4, reads NAGVMQNPRHLVRRRGQEARLRCSPMKGHSHVYWYRQLPEEGLKFMVYLQKENIIDESGMPKERFSAEFPKEGPSILRIQQVVRGDSAAYFCASSPGGAAKNIQYFGAGTRLSVL.

The V call is TRBV5-1, the J call TRBJ2-3; TRBD1 agrees at 8 bases. This CDR3 is 13 amino acids long. Trimming cost V 6 bases and J 4 bases; bases outside gene matches: 4. Germline V gene data show CDR1 as SGHRS and CDR2 as YFSETQ. The CDR3 DNA sequence: TGCGCCAGCAAGGGGACAGGCGCAGATACGCAGTATTTT. It specifies CASKGTGADTQYF. Based on the CDR3 plus reference TRBV5-1 and TRBJ2-3, the full variable domain is KAGVTQTPRYLIKTRGQQVTLSCSPISGHRSVSWYQQTPGQGLQFLFEYFSETQRNKGNFPGRFSGRQFSNSRSEMNVSTLELGDSALYLCASKGTGADTQYFGPGTRLTVL.

The chain joins TRBV25-1 to TRBJ1-1; 10 bases are shared with TRBD1. The germline CDR1 and CDR2 sequences are MGHDK and SYGVNS. This CDR3 has 15 residues. The junction had 9 bases not matched to a gene; V was cut back by 5 bases and J by 6 bases. The CDR3 protein is CASSPWGTGASEAFF. In DNA form, the CDR3 reads TGTGCCAGCAGTCCCTGGGGGACAGGGGCGTCTGAAGCTTTCTTT.

V usage is TRBV5-1 and J usage is TRBJ1-2; D call uncertain. Trimming took 1 base from V and 3 from J, leaving 13 bases between them. Germline-derived CDR1 and CDR2 are SGHRS and YFSETQ. The CDR3 consists of 15 residues. The CDR3 DNA is TGCGCCAGCAGCTTGATGGGTCGGGATGACTATGGCTACACCTTC. It yields the protein CASSLMGRDDYGYTF.

V gene TRBV11-2 combines with J gene TRBJ1-3, with 9 bases identical to TRBD1. Germline trimming cut 3 bases from V and 2 bases from J; bases unmatched to any gene: 2. CDR3 size: 15 residues. Germline CDR1 and CDR2: SGHAT and FQNNGV. This CDR3 reads CASSLTGGAGNTIYF. The DNA of the CDR3 is TGTGCCAGCAGCTTGACAGGGGGTGCTGGAAACACCATATATTTT.

The CDR3 DNA reads as TGCGCCAGCAGTGGGGGAAGGGGGACTGAAGCTTTCTTT. This encodes CASSGGRGTEAFF. The J gene is TRBJ1-1, the V gene TRBV10-1, with D possibly matching TRBD1 (6 bases). Trimming removed 4 bases from V and 5 bases from J, with 11 bases in between. The CDR3 is 13 amino acids. Germline V gene lookup returns CDR1 WNHNN and CDR2 SYGVQD (reference sequence).

This clone has a single count. The chain joins TRBV28 to TRBJ2-5, with TRBD1 matching 8 bases. V gave up 1 base and J gave up 7 bases; unmatched junction bases: 2. The CDR3 runs to 13 residues. Per the germline V gene, CDR1 is MDHEN and CDR2 is SYDVKM. The DNA for the CDR3 is TGTGCCAGCAGTTTATTCGGGACAGGGACCCAGTACTTC. Its protein product is CASSLFGTGTQYF. Full variable domain (rest looked up from reference TRBV28 and TRBJ2-5): DVKVTQSSRYLVKRTGEKVFLECVQDMDHENMFWYRQDPGLGLRLIYFSYDVKMKEKGDIPEGYSVSREKKERFSLILESASTNQTSMYLCASSLFGTGTQYFGPGTRLLVL.

In DNA, the CDR3 is TGTGCCAGCAGGGAGAGCACAGATACGCAGTATTTT. Protein: CASRESTDTQYF. This chain connects TRBV6-5 to TRBJ2-3; D is undetermined. This CDR3 is 12 amino acids long. Trimming took 6 bases from V and 0 from J, leaving 4 bases between them. Germline CDR1 is MNHEY and CDR2 is SVGAGI.

This clone was seen once. The chain is built from TRBV9 and TRBJ2-5; 7 bases align to TRBD1. From germline, CDR1 is SGDLS and CDR2 YYNGEE. V gave up 4 bases and J gave up 5 bases; unmatched junction bases: 8. The CDR3 loop spans 14 amino acids. CDR3 sequence: CASSPRQGRETQYF. CDR3 nucleotide sequence: TGTGCCAGCAGCCCCCGACAGGGACGGGAGACCCAGTACTTC.

This chain uses TRBV7-8 with TRBJ1-2, with 9 bases matching TRBD1. V was pared by 0 bases and J by 5 bases, with 4 bases of the junction left unmatched. The CDR3 totals 15 residues. Germline V CDR1 and CDR2: SGHVS, FQNEAQ. The DNA for the CDR3 is TGTGCCAGCAGCTTAGCCGGGACAGGGAAATATGGCTACACCTTC. It yields the protein CASSLAGTGKYGYTF.

The V call is TRBV10-2, the J call TRBJ1-2; 8 bases match TRBD1. Unmatched junction bases numbered 6, after V lost 8 bases and J lost 1 base. Germline V gene lookup returns CDR1 WSHSY and CDR2 SAAADI. The CDR3 extends over 14 amino acids. The CDR3 DNA follows: TGCGCCAGCCTACCGACAGGGGTTAACTATGGCTACACCTTC. This sequence encodes CASLPTGVNYGYTF.

The gene calls are TRBV30 and TRBJ1-5; D ambiguous. The CDR3 loop spans 13 amino acids. Germline CDR1 reads GTSNPN; CDR2 reads SVGIG (reference sequence). V was pared by 1 base and J by 4 bases, with 8 bases between. The CDR3 spells CAWSAGVNQPQHF. The CDR3 coding sequence is TGTGCCTGGAGTGCCGGTGTGAATCAGCCCCAGCATTTT.

The chain uses TRBV5-1 and TRBJ1-3, with D possibly TRBD1 on 6 matching bases. In germline, CDR1 is SGHRS, CDR2 YFSETQ. The CDR3 is made up of 16 amino acids. V was pared by 3 bases and J by 0 bases, with 13 bases between. The CDR3 nucleotides are TGCGCCAGCAGCTCAAGGGACATTCGCTCTGGAAACACCATATATTTT. Its translation: CASSSRDIRSGNTIYF.

The chain has TRBV4-1 and TRBJ1-1, with a weak D call TRBD1 (5 bases). Germline V gene data show CDR1 as MGHRA and CDR2 as YSYEKL. V dropped 1 base and J dropped 1 base, with 13 bases sitting between them. This CDR3 contains 16 residues. CDR3: CASSQGRAGRNTEAFF. The CDR3 bases are TGCGCCAGCAGCCAAGGCAGGGCCGGCCGGAACACTGAAGCTTTCTTT.

This clone was seen only a few times. This chain joins TRBV15 and TRBJ2-7; tentative D call: TRBD1 (6 bases). Trimming shortened V by 1 base and J by 4 bases, and 11 bases separated the two germline ends. The CDR3 totals 14 residues. Germline values: CDR1 LNHNV, CDR2 YYDKDF (reference sequence). The CDR3 is CATSRGQAMYEQYF. CDR3 sequence (DNA): TGTGCCACCAGCAGAGGACAGGCTATGTACGAGCAGTACTTC.

The rearrangement joins TRBV4-2 to TRBJ2-2; a possible D gene is TRBD1 (6 bases). This CDR3 region has 16 residues. Germline V gene lookup returns CDR1 LGHNA and CDR2 YNFKEQ. V lost 6 bases to trimming and J lost 0 bases, with 14 bases between them. The CDR3, as DNA: TGTGCCAGCAGGAGAACAGGGCCCACGAACACCGGGGAGCTGTTTTTT. Protein product: CASRRTGPTNTGELFF.

Written as DNA, the CDR3 is TGTGCCAGCAGCTTAGGACAGGGGGGCACAGATACGCAGTATTTT. This translates into CASSLGQGGTDTQYF. This chain joins TRBV7-9 and TRBJ2-3, with 9 positions matching TRBD1. Germline V CDR1 and CDR2: SEHNR, FQNEAQ (reference sequence). J was trimmed by 1 base and V by 1 base; bases with no gene match: 0. The CDR3 runs to 15 residues.

The V call is TRBV11-2, the J call TRBJ2-2; possibly TRBD2 for D (6 bases). V shed 5 bases and J shed 6 bases, with 16 bases lying between them. The CDR3 covers 15 residues. Germline V gene lookup returns CDR1 SGHAT and CDR2 FQNNGV. The CDR3 DNA is TGTGCCAGCAGCCGTTTAGCGGACTTCGCCGGGGAGCTGTTTTTT. Its protein is CASSRLADFAGELFF.

V is TRBV5-6 and J is TRBJ1-1; 9 bases line up with TRBD1. Germline CDR1 and CDR2: SGHDT and YYEEEE. The CDR3 extends over 14 amino acids. V was clipped by 2 bases and J by 4 bases; unmatched bases: 3. This chain's CDR3 is CASSLQGAVTEAFF. The CDR3 nucleotides read TGTGCCAGCAGCTTACAGGGGGCAGTCACTGAAGCTTTCTTT.

The chain couples TRBV6-1 to TRBJ1-2, with 7 bases fitting TRBD1. CDR3 size: 13 residues. Trimming removed 6 bases from V and 5 bases from J; junction bases left unmatched: 6. Germline-derived CDR1 and CDR2 are MNHNS and SASEGT. The CDR3 loop reads CASRGTAVYGYTF. CDR3 sequence (DNA): TGTGCCAGCAGGGGGACAGCAGTATATGGCTACACCTTC.

This rearrangement joins TRBV6-6 to TRBJ1-2, with D perhaps matching TRBD1 (6 bases). This CDR3 is built from 14 residues. Germline loops: CDR1 MNHNY, CDR2 SVGAGI (reference sequence). With 5 bases removed from V and 0 bases from J, the gap between germline ends came to 10 bases. CDR3 sequence (DNA): TGTGCCAGCAGTACTTGGGACACTAACTATGGCTACACCTTC. Its protein product is CASSTWDTNYGYTF.

The chain joins TRBV4-3 to TRBJ1-2, with D unresolved. V was shortened by 0 bases and J by 2 bases, with 13 bases between the two germline ends. This CDR3 is built from 16 residues. CDR1 and CDR2 (germline): LGHNA, YSLEER. The CDR3 spells CASSQDYYGVNYGYTF. The CDR3 nucleotides read TGCGCCAGCAGCCAAGATTATTACGGTGTGAACTATGGCTACACCTTC.

The chain has TRBV12-5 and TRBJ1-2, with D possibly being TRBD1 (6 bases). CDR1 and CDR2 from the germline V gene are LGHNT and FRNRAP. The CDR3 spans 14 residues. The ends were cut back, 2 bases at V and 4 bases at J, with 11 bases in the middle. The CDR3 loop reads CASGLSTDSYGYTF. CDR3 nucleotides: TGTGCTAGTGGTTTGTCTACGGACAGCTATGGCTACACCTTC.

Concerning this clone: This sample includes further DNA sequences coding for the same CDR3. V usage is TRBV18 and J usage is TRBJ2-7; 14 bases agree with TRBD2. Germline-derived CDR1 and CDR2 are KGHSH and LQKENI. The ends lost 0 bases at V and 4 bases at J; junction bases unmatched: 2. CDR3 length: 16 amino acids. The CDR3 sequence: CASSPPGLAGAYEQYF. In nucleotides, the CDR3 is TGTGCCAGCTCACCACCGGGACTAGCGGGAGCTTACGAGCAGTACTTC.

This clone was detected only a few times. J is TRBJ2-2 and V is TRBV10-3; TRBD1 matches at 8 bases. V was pared by 6 bases and J by 1 base, with 4 bases of the junction left unmatched. Germline values: CDR1 ENHRY, CDR2 SYGVKD. The CDR3 has 15 amino acids. The CDR3 loop is CAISKQGGNTGELFF. The CDR3 DNA reads as TGTGCCATCAGCAAACAGGGGGGGAACACCGGGGAGCTGTTTTTT.

This clone has only one observation. The chain links TRBV30 to TRBJ2-7, with 10 bases that match TRBD1. This CDR3 contains 14 residues. Germline-derived CDR1 and CDR2 are GTSNPN and SVGIG (reference sequence). V shed 3 bases and J 4 bases; nucleotides not matched to a gene: 6. DNA of the CDR3: TGTGCCTGGAGGAAGACAGGGGGCACGTACGAGCAGTACTTC. Translating it yields CAWRKTGGTYEQYF.

V is TRBV2 and J is TRBJ2-1, with D perhaps matching TRBD2 (5 bases). Germline V gene lookup returns CDR1 SNHLY and CDR2 FYNNEI. This CDR3 is 14 amino acids long. The V and J ends lost 4 bases and 4 bases respectively, with 11 bases between them. The CDR3 region has the DNA TGTGCCAGCAGTGTAAGGGAGATTTACAATGAGCAGTTCTTC. It yields the protein CASSVREIYNEQFF.

This clone was found a few times. The chain recombines TRBV6-5 with TRBJ2-7, with 8 bases identical to TRBD1. The V segment lost 2 bases and the J segment 6 bases; nucleotides outside the gene matches: 3. Per the germline V gene, CDR1 is MNHEY and CDR2 is SVGAGI. This CDR3 comprises 13 residues. In DNA, the CDR3 is TGTGCCAGCAGTTACGGGGGACAGGCCGAGCAGTACTTC. This gives the protein CASSYGGQAEQYF.